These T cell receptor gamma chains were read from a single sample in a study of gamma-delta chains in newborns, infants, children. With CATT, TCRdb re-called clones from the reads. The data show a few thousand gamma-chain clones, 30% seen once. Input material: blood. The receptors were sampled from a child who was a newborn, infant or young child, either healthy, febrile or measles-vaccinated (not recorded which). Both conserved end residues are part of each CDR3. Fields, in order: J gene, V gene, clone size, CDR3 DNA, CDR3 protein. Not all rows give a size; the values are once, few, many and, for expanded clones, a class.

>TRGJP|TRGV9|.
TGTGCCTTGTGGGAGTATTTACAAGAGTTGGGCAAAAAAATCAAAGTATTT
CALWEYLQELGKKIKVF
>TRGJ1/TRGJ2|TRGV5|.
TGTGCCACCTGGGACAGGCGGGCTTATAAGAAACTCTTT
CATWDRRAYKKLF
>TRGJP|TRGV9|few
TGTGCCTTGTGGGAGGTGCACCAAGGGGGGCAAGAGTTGGGCAAAAAAATCAAGGTATTT
CALWEVHQGGQELGKKIKVF
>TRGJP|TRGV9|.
TGTGCCTTGTGGGAGGTGCGATTGGGCAAAAAAATCAAGGTATTT
CALWEVRLGKKIKVF
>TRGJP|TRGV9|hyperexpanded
TGTGCCTTGTGGGAGGTGCGGGAGTTGGGCAAAAAAATCAAGGTATTT
CALWEVRELGKKIKVF
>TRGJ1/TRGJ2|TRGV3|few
TGTGCCACCTGGGAACGGGAAAAGAAACTCTTT
CATWEREKKLF
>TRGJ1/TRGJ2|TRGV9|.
TGTGCCTTGTGGGAGGTGAAAGGGTATAAGAAACTCTTT
CALWEVKGYKKLF
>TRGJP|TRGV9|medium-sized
TGTGCCTTGTGGGAGGTAGGGGAGTTGGGCAAAAAAATCAAGGTATTT
CALWEVGELGKKIKVF
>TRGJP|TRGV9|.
TGTGCCTTGTGGGAGGTGCCGTGGCAAGAGTTGGGCAAAAAAATCAAGGTATTT
CALWEVPWQELGKKIKVF
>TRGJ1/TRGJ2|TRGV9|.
TGTGCCTTGTGGGAGGTGCACACGAAACTCTTT
CALWEVHTKLF
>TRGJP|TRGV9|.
TGTGCCTTGTGGGAGGTGTTTGAGTTGGGCAAAAAAATCAAGGTATTT
CALWEVFELGKKIKVF
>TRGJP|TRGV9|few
TGTGCCTTGTGGGCCGAATTGGGCAAAAAAATCAAGGTATTT
CALWAELGKKIKVF
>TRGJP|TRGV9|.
TGTGCCTTGTGGGAGGTGAGAGAAGAGTTGGGCAAAAAAATCAAGGTATTT
CALWEVREELGKKIKVF
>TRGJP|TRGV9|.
TGTGCCTTGTGGGAGAGGGCATCCCAAAGGTTGGGCAAAAAAATCAAGGTATTT
CALWERASQRLGKKIKVF
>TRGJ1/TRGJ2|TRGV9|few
TGTGCCTTGTGGGAGGTGCAGTATAGGAAGAAACTCTTT
CALWEVQYRKKLF
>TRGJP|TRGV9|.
TGTGCCTCGTGGGAGGTCCCCCAAGAGTTGGGCAAAAAAATCAAGGTATTT
CASWEVPQELGKKIKVF
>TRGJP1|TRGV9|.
TGTGCCTTGTGGGAGGTCCGAAATACCACTGGTTGGTTCAAGATATTT
CALWEVRNTTGWFKIF
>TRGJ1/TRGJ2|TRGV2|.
TGTGCCACCTGGGACCCCTCCTATAAGAAACTCTTT
CATWDPSYKKLF
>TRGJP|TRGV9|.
TGTGCCTTGTGGGAGGTGCGAGGAGAGTTGGGCAAAAAAATCAAGGTATTT
CALWEVRGELGKKIKVF
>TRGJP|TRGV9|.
TGTGCCTTGTGGGAGGCTGGATTGGGCAAAAAAATCAAGGTATTT
CALWEAGLGKKIKVF
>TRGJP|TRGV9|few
TGTGCCTTGTGGGATGCCTACCGGCAAGAGTTGGGCAAAAAAATCAAGGTATTT
CALWDAYRQELGKKIKVF
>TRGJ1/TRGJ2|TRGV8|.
TGTGCCACCTGGGATAGGCTCGAGAAACTCTTT
CATWDRLEKLF
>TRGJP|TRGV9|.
TGTGCCTTGTGGGAAAGCTTTAAGTTGGGCAAAAAAATCAAGGTATTT
CALWESFKLGKKIKVF